This passage covers 20 T cell receptor beta chains from one sample sequenced in a study of control samples from healthy donors and cancer patients. Assay: immunoSEQ multiplex PCR; the TCRdb copy retains only in-frame clones and omits some. Of roughly 79,000 clones detected, around four fifths appear once; the ten largest clones hold about 15%. The material sequenced was blood. Every receptor here comes from a man aged 45 to 65 in good health.

This CDR3 is CASRQGGDTIYF. In DNA form, the CDR3 reads TGTGCCAGCAGACAGGGAGGGGATACCATATATTTT. The chain is built from TRBV6-5 and TRBJ1-3; D is possibly TRBD1 (6 bases). The CDR3 consists of 12 residues. V lost 6 bases and J 10 bases, leaving 13 bases between the germline ends. The germline CDR1 and CDR2 sequences are MNHEY and SVGAGI.

The rearrangement links TRBV7-9 to TRBJ1-1; D gene uncertain. Trimming left V 0 bases short and J 0 bases short, with 5 bases between. Germline loops: CDR1 SEHNR, CDR2 FQNEAQ (reference sequence). The CDR3 runs to 14 residues. CDR3 amino acids: CASSLALMNTEAFF. The DNA for the CDR3 is TGTGCCAGCAGCTTAGCTCTCATGAACACTGAAGCTTTCTTT.

V and J are TRBV28 and TRBJ2-3, with 11 bases matching TRBD2. Looked up from germline, CDR1 is MDHEN and CDR2 is SYDVKM. After removal of 3 bases from V and 2 bases from J, the junction contained 10 bases not matched to a gene. The CDR3 length is 18 residues. The CDR3 DNA reads as TGTGCCAGCAGTTTCAGGACTAGCGGGCCGTTCCCCACAGATACGCAGTATTTT. Protein sequence: CASSFRTSGPFPTDTQYF.

As concerns this clone: A much larger clone sits a single nucleotide away, making a read error possible. V usage is TRBV6-2 or TRBV6-3 and J usage is TRBJ1-5, with D uncertain. Germline V lookup: CDR1 MNHEY, CDR2 SVGEGT. CDR3 size: 13 residues. The V gene lost 0 bases and the J gene lost 4 bases, with 4 bases spanning the gap. The DNA for the CDR3 is TGTGCCAGCAGTTACTCGGAGAATCAGCCCCAGCATTTT. It codes for CASSYSENQPQHF.

The chain links TRBV5-4 to TRBJ2-6, with 8 bases fitting TRBD2. The CDR3 contains 17 residues. CDR1 is SGHNT, CDR2 YYREEE, per germline (reference sequence). The ends lost 4 bases at V and 0 bases at J; junction bases unmatched: 6. CDR3 DNA: TGTGCCAGCAGCCTAGCGGGCCCCCTCTCTGGGGCCAACGTCCTGACTTTC. Residues: CASSLAGPLSGANVLTF.

The table lists this clone with a few counts. The chain is built from TRBV24-1 and TRBJ2-2; TRBD1 matches at 7 bases. V gave up 3 bases and J gave up 0 bases; unmatched junction bases: 3. Germline V gene data show CDR1 as KGHDR and CDR2 as SFDVKD. The CDR3 has 16 amino acids. CDR3 coding DNA: TGTGCCACCAGTGATCTCGGGACAGCGAACACCGGGGAGCTGTTTTTT. It is translated as CATSDLGTANTGELFF.

J is TRBJ2-1 and V is TRBV4-1, with TRBD2 as a possible D gene (7 bases). This CDR3 has 15 amino acids. Trimming pared 1 base from V and 12 bases from J, leaving 19 bases between. In germline, CDR1 is MGHRA, CDR2 YSYEKL. The CDR3 bases are TGCGCCAGCAGCCAAGGGGGGGCTAGCGGACCCCGGCAGTTCTTC. This gives the protein CASSQGGASGPRQFF.

This clone was seen a single time. This chain joins TRBV6-1 and TRBJ1-1, with D unclear. The CDR3 contains 13 residues. CDR1 is MNHNS and CDR2 is SASEGT in the germline V gene. Trimming took 1 base from V and 4 from J, leaving 7 bases between them. Here the CDR3 DNA reads TGTGCCAGCAGTGAAGTAGGAGGCACTGAAGCTTTCTTT. This translates into CASSEVGGTEAFF.

This chain links TRBV6-6 with TRBJ2-3, with a weak D call TRBD1 (5 bases). V lost 6 bases to trimming and J lost 3 bases, with 16 bases between them. Germline V gives CDR1 MNHNY, CDR2 SVGAGI (reference sequence). This CDR3 is 15 amino acids long. CDR3 sequence reads: CASSPSQGRTDTQYF. In nucleotides, the CDR3 is TGTGCCAGCAGCCCCTCCCAGGGAAGGACAGATACGCAGTATTTT.

This sequence joins TRBV11-3 and TRBJ1-2; 8 positions match TRBD1. V trimming: 1 base; J trimming: 4 bases; junction bases outside the gene matches: 2. The CDR3 loop spans 14 amino acids. Per germline, CDR1 SGHNT and CDR2 YENEEA. The CDR3 reads CASSLAGQGYGYTF. The CDR3, as DNA: TGTGCCAGCAGCTTAGCCGGACAGGGCTATGGCTACACCTTC.

The chain links TRBV19 to TRBJ1-5; 8 bases agree with TRBD1. Trimming cost V 4 bases and J 4 bases; bases outside gene matches: 12. Germline CDR1 reads LNHDA; CDR2 reads SQIVND (reference sequence). The CDR3 covers 17 residues. This CDR3 reads CASSTPLGTGLNQPQHF. In nucleotides, the CDR3 is TGTGCCAGTAGTACCCCATTAGGGACAGGACTTAATCAGCCCCAGCATTTT.

This rearrangement joins TRBV5-4 to TRBJ2-1; D is possibly TRBD1 (6 bases). Germline loops: CDR1 SGHNT, CDR2 YYREEE (reference sequence). The CDR3 spans 16 residues. The V and J ends lost 3 bases and 9 bases respectively, with 22 bases between them. The DNA for the CDR3 is TGTGCCAGCAGCTCAATTACGGAGGACAGTCGAGTTGAGCAGTTCTTC. Its protein product is CASSSITEDSRVEQFF.

The chain has TRBV28 and TRBJ1-3; D unclear. The CDR3 is made up of 14 amino acids. The V gene lost 6 bases and the J gene lost 0 bases, with 9 bases spanning the gap. Germline CDR1 MDHEN, CDR2 SYDVKM. In DNA form, the CDR3 reads TGTGCCAGCAGCCCCGGGCTCTCTGGAAACACCATATATTTT. Translation gives CASSPGLSGNTIYF.

V is TRBV6-5 and J is TRBJ1-5; weak D call: TRBD1 (5 bases). The CDR3 runs to 14 residues. Germline V gene lookup returns CDR1 MNHEY and CDR2 SVGAGI. V lost 5 bases and J 1 base, leaving 9 bases between the germline ends. CDR3 sequence (DNA): TGTGCCAGCAGTCCCCGGGACAGCAATCAGCCCCAGCATTTT. Translated, it gives CASSPRDSNQPQHF.

The chain employs TRBV11-2 and TRBJ2-5; 12 bases line up with TRBD2. The CDR3 extends over 16 amino acids. Germline V gene data show CDR1 as SGHAT and CDR2 as FQNNGV. Unmatched junction bases numbered 6, after V lost 5 bases and J lost 2 bases. Here the CDR3 reads CASSPRTSGTQETQYF. Here the CDR3 DNA reads TGTGCCAGCAGCCCCCGGACTAGCGGGACACAAGAGACCCAGTACTTC.

Comments on this clone: The same CDR3 also results from other DNA sequences found in this sample. The V call is TRBV7-9, the J call TRBJ2-7, with D unresolved. The germline V gene has CDR1 SEHNR and CDR2 FQNEAQ (reference sequence). This CDR3 comprises 12 residues. V lost 2 bases and J lost 0, with 2 bases in between. The CDR3 sequence is CASSLSSYEQYF. As DNA, the CDR3 is TGTGCCAGCAGCTTATCCTCCTACGAGCAGTACTTC.

This rearrangement joins TRBV11-3 to TRBJ1-2; the D is unclear. V shed 1 base and J shed 1 base, with 4 bases lying between them. Germline values: CDR1 SGHNT, CDR2 YENEEA. CDR3 size: 13 residues. The CDR3 coding sequence is TGTGCCAGCAGCTTAGGGCATAACTATGGCTACACCTTC. This encodes CASSLGHNYGYTF. The entire variable domain, with the rest obtained from reference TRBV11-3 and TRBJ1-2, is as follows: EAGVVQSPRYKIIEKKQPVAFWCNPISGHNTLYWYLQNLGQGPELLIRYENEEAVDDSQLPKDRFSAERLKGVDSTLKIQPAELGDSAVYLCASSLGHNYGYTFGSGTRLTVV.

This chain connects TRBV10-3 to TRBJ2-3; either TRBD1 or TRBD2 may supply D (6 bases each). Germline V gene data show CDR1 as ENHRY and CDR2 as SYGVKD. The CDR3 sequence is 13 residues long. The V end was cut by 7 bases, the J end by 2 bases, with 10 bases between. The CDR3 spells CAIKGGSTDTQYF. As DNA, the CDR3 is TGTGCCATCAAGGGGGGCTCCACAGATACGCAGTATTTT.

The rearrangement uses TRBV7-2 and TRBJ2-1; no definite D call. Per germline, CDR1 SGHTA and CDR2 FQGNSA. V lost 1 base and J lost 6, with 7 bases in between. CDR3 length equals 13 residues. The CDR3 region is CASSLDRTNEQFF. The CDR3 nucleotides are TGTGCCAGCAGCTTAGATCGCACCAATGAGCAGTTCTTC. Using reference TRBV7-2 and TRBJ2-1 for the parts outside the CDR3, the full variable domain is GAGVSQSPSNKVTEKGKDVELRCDPISGHTALYWYRQSLGQGLEFLIYFQGNSAPDKSGLPSDRFSAERTGGSVSTLTIQRTQQEDSAVYLCASSLDRTNEQFFGPGTRLTVL.

This chain joins TRBV7-2 and TRBJ1-6; D remains unclear. The CDR3 totals 14 residues. Trimming removed 5 bases at V and 9 bases at J, with 14 bases between. CDR1 and CDR2 (germline): SGHTA, FQGNSA. For the CDR3, the DNA is TGTGCCAGCAGCGACGAGGGCAGGTCTTCACCCCTCCACTTT. Its protein product is CASSDEGRSSPLHF.